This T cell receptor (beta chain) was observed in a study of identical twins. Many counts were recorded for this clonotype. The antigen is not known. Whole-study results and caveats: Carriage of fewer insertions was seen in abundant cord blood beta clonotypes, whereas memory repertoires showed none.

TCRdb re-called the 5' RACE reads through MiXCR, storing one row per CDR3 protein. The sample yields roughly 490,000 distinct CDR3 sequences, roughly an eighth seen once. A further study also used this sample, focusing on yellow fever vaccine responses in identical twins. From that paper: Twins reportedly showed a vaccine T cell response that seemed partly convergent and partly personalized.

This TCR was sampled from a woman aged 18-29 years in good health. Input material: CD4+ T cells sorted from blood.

The CDR3 coding sequence is TGTGCCAGCAGCTTAGGTCCTAGCGGGGGCCAAGAGACCCAGTACTTC. It translates to CASSLGPSGGQETQYF. The rearrangement links TRBV7-2 to TRBJ2-5; 10 bases are a match to TRBD2. CDR1 is SGHTA and CDR2 is FQGNSA in the germline V gene. Unmatched junction bases numbered 3, after V lost 1 base and J lost 1 base. The CDR3 totals 16 residues.